This TCR beta chain was found in a study of graft-versus-host responses after intestinal transplantation. Study in general: Following induction with anti-thymocyte globulin, all recipients were given tacrolimus and steroids for 2 to 4 years. Findings and caveats of the study: Early post-transplant falls in HvG clones accompanied the peak levels of circulating GvH clones. Those patients showing graft-donor T cell macrochimerism displayed high graft-versus-host to host-versus-graft clonal ratios in allografts. In recipient marrow, GvH clones were found, and some appeared first in ileum or blood.

A word on this clone: Its target is not known.

Only in-frame clones appear in the TCRdb table, and some are missing; sequencing was by immunoSEQ multiplex PCR. The data contain around 26,000 clones, approximately 82% of them singletons. Between the trimmed V and J ends, which lost 0 bases and 2 bases, there was a span of 15 bases. This CDR3 comprises 16 residues. CDR1 and CDR2 from the germline V gene are SGHDT and YYEEEE. The input for sequencing was unstimulated CD8+ T cells sorted from spleen or lymph node cells, taken before transplant. The sequence derives from a human donor who was the organ donor for an intestinal transplant. The V call is TRBV5-6, the J call TRBJ2-7; maybe TRBD1 (5 bases). CDR3 sequence: CASSLEGRSRPYEQYF. The CDR3 coding sequence is TGTGCCAGCAGCTTGGAGGGGCGGTCCCGACCCTACGAGCAGTACTTC.